Listed below are T cell receptor beta chains from one sample, sequenced in a study of blood T cell repertoires in COVID-19. Assay used: immunoSEQ multiplex PCR; TCRdb lists only in-frame clones, some missing. Among over 250,000 clones listed, 85% were seen once. Source material: peripheral blood. All receptors derive from a human donor in a cohort sampled during active COVID-19. CDR3s include the opening cysteine and the closing phenylalanine or tryptophan. D genes are given only for firm matches.

D: TRBD2
J: TRBJ2-7
V: TRBV7-2
CDR3: CASSLGSVLAGGSTYEQYF

D: TRBD2
J: TRBJ2-1
V: TRBV5-1
CDR3: CASSARLANEQFF

D: -
J: TRBJ1-1
V: TRBV6-5
CDR3: CASGGLNTEAFF

D: -
J: TRBJ1-6
V: TRBV6-1
CDR3: CASSEQGEAGSPLHF

D: -
J: TRBJ2-3
V: TRBV6-5
CDR3: CASSYGTGPDTQYF

D: -
J: TRBJ2-7
V: TRBV2
CDR3: CASHRQGLNEQYF

D: -
J: TRBJ2-7
V: TRBV7-9
CDR3: CASSFPGGERQYF

D: TRBD2
J: TRBJ2-2
V: TRBV5-1
CDR3: CASSLTSGMNTGELFF

D: TRBD2
J: TRBJ2-1
V: TRBV5-4
CDR3: CASSRPGREDHNEQFF

D: -
J: TRBJ2-7
V: TRBV7-8
CDR3: CASSLQQGGTYEQYF

D: -
J: TRBJ2-1
V: TRBV19
CDR3: CASSIRGTEQFF

D: TRBD1
J: TRBJ1-6
V: TRBV6-5
CDR3: CASRTGVYNSPLHF

D: TRBD1
J: TRBJ2-1
V: TRBV6-5
CDR3: CASGLTRQGQQFF

D: -
J: TRBJ1-3
V: TRBV3-1/TRBV3-2
CDR3: CASSSGNFGNTIYF

D: -
J: TRBJ2-3
V: TRBV6-6
CDR3: CASSWGDPGTDTQYF

D: TRBD1
J: TRBJ2-1
V: TRBV19
CDR3: CASSVFQGASYEQFF

D: -
J: TRBJ1-1
V: TRBV7-9
CDR3: CASSYSMNTEAFF

D: TRBD2
J: TRBJ2-7
V: TRBV6-2/TRBV6-3
CDR3: CASSPLLAGVYEQYF

D: -
J: TRBJ1-4
V: TRBV5-1
CDR3: CASSLQQGNEKLFF

D: -
J: TRBJ2-7
V: TRBV19
CDR3: CATKRAGASSYEQYF

D: TRBD2
J: TRBJ2-7
V: TRBV18
CDR3: CASISGTSGPGGAYEQYF

D: TRBD1
J: TRBJ1-6
V: TRBV6-5
CDR3: CASSYSSTGGSPLHF

D: -
J: TRBJ2-4
V: TRBV4-2
CDR3: CASSRVQENIQYF

D: TRBD2
J: TRBJ2-2
V: TRBV19
CDR3: CASSSRRAGGNTGELFF